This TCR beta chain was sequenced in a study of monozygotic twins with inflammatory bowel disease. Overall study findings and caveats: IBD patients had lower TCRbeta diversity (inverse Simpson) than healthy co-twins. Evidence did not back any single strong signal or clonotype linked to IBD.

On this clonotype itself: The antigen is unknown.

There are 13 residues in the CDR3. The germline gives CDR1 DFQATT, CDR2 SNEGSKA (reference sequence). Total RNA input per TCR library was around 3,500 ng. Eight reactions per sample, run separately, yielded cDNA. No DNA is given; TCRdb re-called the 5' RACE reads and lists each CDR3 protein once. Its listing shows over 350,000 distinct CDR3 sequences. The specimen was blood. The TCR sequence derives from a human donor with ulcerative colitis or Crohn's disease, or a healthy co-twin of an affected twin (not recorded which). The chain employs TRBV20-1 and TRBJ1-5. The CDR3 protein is CSASFQVGQPQHF.